These T cell receptor beta chains were read from a single sample in a study of OX40 agonist ivuxolimab in advanced cancers. Assay used: immunoSEQ multiplex PCR; TCRdb lists only in-frame clones, some missing. The sample has 70,000 to 85,000 clones; 85% to 95% are singletons. The input for sequencing was CD4+ or CD8+ T cells sorted from blood, taken in a trial of the OX40 agonist ivuxolimab. The receptors here all came from an adult with an advanced solid tumor such as melanoma, head and neck, liver or kidney cancer. The CDR3 runs from the conserved cysteine through the conserved F or W. Each record gives: D gene, V gene, J gene, clone size, CDR3 protein, CDR3 DNA. The D gene is left open where the match is weak. Not every row has a clone size; where given, it reads once, few, many or a size class.

>NA|TRBV5-1|TRBJ2-1|once
CASSFPGEQFF
TGCGCCAGCAGCTTTCCGGGTGAGCAGTTCTTC
>NA|TRBV6-5|TRBJ1-2|NA
CASSYSRGGYTF
TGTGCCAGCAGTTATAGCCGTGGTGGCTACACCTTC
>NA|TRBV5-1|TRBJ1-6|NA
CASRPSGDSPLHF
TGCGCCAGCCGGCCGTCAGGGGATTCACCCCTCCACTTT
>NA|TRBV28|TRBJ2-2|NA
CASSVLTVNTGELFF
TGTGCCAGCAGCGTTTTGACAGTAAACACCGGGGAGCTGTTTTTT
>NA|TRBV11-3|TRBJ2-5|NA
CASSLGGQETQYF
TGTGCCAGCAGCTTGGGGGGCCAAGAGACCCAGTACTTC
>NA|TRBV7-2|TRBJ2-5|NA
CASSTYREETQYF
TGTGCCAGCAGCACCTACAGGGAGGAGACCCAGTACTTC
>TRBD1|TRBV18|TRBJ2-7|few
CASSHLQGRTATYEQYF
TGTGCCAGCTCACACCTACAGGGGCGCACGGCAACCTACGAGCAGTACTTC
>TRBD1|TRBV29-1|TRBJ2-2|NA
CSVRTGGHTGELFF
TGCAGCGTTCGTACAGGGGGCCATACCGGGGAGCTGTTTTTT
>NA|TRBV7-2|TRBJ1-1|once
CASSSRQTNTEAFF
TGTGCCAGCAGCTCACGACAAACAAACACTGAAGCTTTCTTT
>NA|TRBV6-5|TRBJ1-2|NA
CASSYSNRGAGYGYTF
TGTGCCAGCAGTTACTCGAATAGAGGGGCAGGTTATGGCTACACCTTC
>TRBD1|TRBV10-3|TRBJ1-4|NA
CAIRRDRDEKLFF
TGTGCCATCAGGCGGGACAGAGATGAAAAACTGTTTTTT
>NA|TRBV11-2|TRBJ2-7|NA
CASSLVLSSYEQYF
TGTGCCAGCAGCTTAGTATTGAGCTCCTACGAGCAGTACTTC
>TRBD1|TRBV5-1|TRBJ2-7|NA
CASSLNPDRGSEQYF
TGCGCCAGCAGCTTGAATCCGGACAGGGGTAGCGAGCAGTACTTC
>TRBD2|TRBV7-2|TRBJ2-5|few
CASSLRLAGTSRGGPYF
TGTGCCAGCAGCCTTCGACTAGCGGGAACCTCCCGAGGCGGTCCGTACTTC
>TRBD1|TRBV18|TRBJ2-7|NA
CASRQGQGWTYEQYF
TGTGCCAGCCGCCAAGGACAGGGCTGGACCTACGAGCAGTACTTC
>NA|TRBV2|TRBJ1-4|NA
CASSFAGAGKLFF
TGTGCCAGCAGCTTTGCGGGGGCAGGAAAACTGTTTTTT
>NA|TRBV14|TRBJ1-6|NA
CASSQGMADFNSPLHF
TGTGCCAGCAGCCAAGGGATGGCAGACTTTAATTCACCCCTCCACTTT
>TRBD2|TRBV11-3|TRBJ2-1|NA
CASSLGGGRGYNEQFF
TGTGCCAGCAGCTTAGGTGGCGGGAGAGGCTACAATGAGCAGTTCTTC
>NA|TRBV2|TRBJ2-2|NA
CASKGGPRTGELFF
TGTGCCAGCAAAGGGGGACCTAGAACCGGGGAGCTGTTTTTT